Reported below is one TCR beta chain. Its antigen remains unidentified. The method was immunoSEQ multiplex PCR; TCRdb's version includes in-frame clones alone and lacks a portion of them. The sample holds 21,000 or so clones, roughly 77% seen once. This sample was included in a study of PD-1 blockade in classical Hodgkin lymphoma. Whole-study findings and limits: Newly diagnosed patients were said to have less baseline TCR diversity than healthy donors did.

Every patient relapsed after autologous stem cell transplantation, and brentuximab vedotin exposure varied. Classification of best responses gave complete response, partial response or progressive disease. The receptor was isolated from a human donor with classical Hodgkin lymphoma. The sequenced sample was peripheral blood mononuclear cells (PBMCs), obtained before the second cycle of nivolumab.

CDR3 sequence reads: CASSPSSDSTDTQYF. DNA of the CDR3: TGTGCCAGCAGCCCATCATCCGACAGCACAGATACGCAGTATTTT. The chain joins TRBV5-4 to TRBJ2-3, with D unresolved. Germline V gives CDR1 SGHNT, CDR2 YYREEE (reference sequence). V was trimmed by 4 bases and J by 0 bases, leaving 12 bases between them. The CDR3 length is 15 residues.